The 15 T cell receptor beta chains below were found in one sample sequenced in a study of vaccination and CD4 T cells after COVID-19. No antigens are known for them. Researchers used the Oncomine TCR Beta short-read assay to sequence DNA from cultured CD4+ T cells. One entry per CDR3 protein, called by TCRdb with MiXCR from the PCR reads. The table includes 7,500 or so distinct CDR3 sequences, more than 60% detected once. Treatment given: approximately 11-day PBMC culture with coronavirus spike peptide pools or control peptides (ViraFEST assay). The specimen sequenced was CD4+ T cells from blood, cultured in vitro. All receptors derive from a human donor who had recovered from COVID-19.

V is TRBV6-2 or TRBV6-3 and J is TRBJ2-7; D is unclear. CDR1 and CDR2 (germline): MNHEY, SVGEGT. The CDR3 loop spans 15 amino acids. The V end lost 6 bases, the J end lost 2 bases, and 17 bases lay between the germline ends. CDR3 sequence: CASSQSLIRTYEQYF. The CDR3, as DNA: TGTGCCAGCAGCCAATCCCTTATAAGAACCTACGAGCAGTACTTC.

This clonotype is large. CDR3: CSCREQPNSPLHF. The CDR3 DNA sequence: TGCAGCTGCCGGGAGCAGCCTAATTCACCCCTCCACTTT. The rearrangement links TRBV29-1 to TRBJ1-6; D ambiguous. V lost 8 bases to trimming and J lost 6 bases, with 14 bases between them. This CDR3 is built from 13 residues. Germline CDR1 SQVTM, CDR2 ANQGSEA.

This clonotype was counted a single time. V usage is TRBV6-5 and J usage is TRBJ1-6, with D unclear. The CDR3 extends over 12 amino acids. Germline V gives CDR1 MNHEY, CDR2 SVGAGI. Trimming removed 0 bases at V and 10 bases at J, with 4 bases between. The CDR3 protein is CASSYSGSPLHF. CDR3 bases: TGTGCCAGCAGTTACTCGGGATCACCCCTCCACTTT.

The chain uses TRBV19 and TRBJ1-1; possibly TRBD1 for D (5 bases). The V end lost 7 bases, the J end lost 7 bases, and 19 bases lay between the germline ends. Germline CDR1 is LNHDA and CDR2 is SQIVND (reference sequence). The CDR3 length is 14 residues. The CDR3 bases are TGTGCCAGTACCCCCGACAGAGGCACAGATGAAGCTTTCTTT. Translation: CASTPDRGTDEAFF.

This clonotype is termed large. One end of the junction is discordant with germline, which a read error may explain. The chain carries TRBV7-3 and TRBJ1-2, with 9 bases that match TRBD1. CDR1 and CDR2 from the germline V gene are SGHTA and FQGTGA. The CDR3 consists of 14 residues. The CDR3 nucleotides read TGTGCCAGCAGCGTAACACAGGGGGCTGGTGGCTACACCTTC. This sequence encodes CASSVTQGAGGYTF. Filled out from reference TRBV7-3 and TRBJ1-2, the complete variable domain reads GAGVSQTPSNKVTEKGKYVELRCDPISGHTALYWYRQSLGQGPEFLIYFQGTGAADDSGLPNDRFFAVRPEGSVSTLKIQRTERGDSAVYLCASSVTQGAGGYTFGSGTRLTVV.

The CDR3 is CSARVTGPQYGYTF. In DNA, the CDR3 is TGCAGTGCTAGAGTAACGGGACCCCAGTATGGCTACACCTTC. The gene calls are TRBV20-1 and TRBJ1-2, with TRBD1 as a possible D gene (5 bases). This CDR3 is 14 amino acids long. From germline, CDR1 is DFQATT and CDR2 SNEGSKA (reference sequence). V was cut by 1 base and J by 5 bases, with 14 bases left in between.

This clonotype turned up a few times. V gene TRBV27 combines with J gene TRBJ2-7; D remains unclear. CDR1 and CDR2 (germline): MNHEY, SMNVEV (reference sequence). Trimming shortened V by 1 base and J by 2 bases, and 9 bases separated the two germline ends. The CDR3 has 14 amino acids. DNA for the CDR3: TGTGCCAGCAGTTTATACACGGAAGCCTACGAGCAGTACTTC. Protein product: CASSLYTEAYEQYF.

The V gene is TRBV6-5, the J gene TRBJ1-1, with 7 nucleotides matching TRBD1. Germline trimming cut 4 bases from V and 5 bases from J; bases unmatched to any gene: 7. This CDR3 has 14 amino acids. The germline CDR1 and CDR2 sequences are MNHEY and SVGAGI. CDR3 in DNA: TGTGCCAGCAGTTTACAGGGGATGGGGACTGAAGCTTTCTTT. Translated, it gives CASSLQGMGTEAFF.

The chain uses TRBV11-2 and TRBJ1-2, with D possibly TRBD1 on 5 matching bases. Per germline, CDR1 SGHAT and CDR2 FQNNGV. V was pared by 2 bases and J by 8 bases, with 9 bases between. This CDR3 has 12 residues. The CDR3: CASSLQGPGYTF. In DNA, the CDR3 is TGTGCCAGCAGCTTACAGGGTCCCGGCTACACCTTC.

This clonotype was found once. J is TRBJ2-1 and V is TRBV20-1; 7 bases fit TRBD2. The CDR3 runs to 14 residues. Germline V lookup: CDR1 DFQATT, CDR2 SNEGSKA (reference sequence). Germline trimming cut 1 base from V and 4 bases from J; bases unmatched to any gene: 4. The CDR3 here is CSARVPSGYNEQFF. DNA for the CDR3: TGCAGTGCTAGAGTCCCTAGCGGATACAATGAGCAGTTCTTC.

The chain carries TRBV27 and TRBJ1-5; 10 bases are a match to TRBD1. This CDR3 has 17 amino acids. Losses at the gene ends were 6 bases for V and 6 bases for J; bases not matched to a gene: 14. The germline V gene has CDR1 MNHEY and CDR2 SMNVEV (reference sequence). CDR3 DNA sequence: TGTGCCAGCAGCCCGGGACAGGGGAGTTTCTTCACTCAGCCCCAGCATTTT. This encodes CASSPGQGSFFTQPQHF.

The chain has TRBV11-2 and TRBJ2-4; the D is unclear. CDR3 length: 14 amino acids. V was cut by 2 bases and J by 12 bases, with 17 bases left in between. Looked up from germline, CDR1 is SGHAT and CDR2 is FQNNGV. This CDR3 is CASSLTGPEQNQYF. The CDR3 DNA reads TGTGCCAGCAGCTTAACGGGTCCCGAACAAAATCAGTACTTC.

This clonotype is a singleton in its sample. J is TRBJ1-5 and V is TRBV7-9; D unresolved. The germline V gene encodes CDR1 SEHNR and CDR2 FQNEAQ (reference sequence). The V and J ends lost 1 base and 6 bases respectively, with 16 bases between them. CDR3 length equals 16 residues. CDR3: CASSLVYPGGGQPQHF. CDR3 coding DNA: TGTGCCAGCAGCTTAGTATACCCCGGCGGTGGTCAGCCCCAGCATTTT.

The chain links TRBV24-1 to TRBJ2-1; TRBD2 might be the D (5 bases). This CDR3 contains 17 residues. Germline V CDR1 and CDR2: KGHDR, SFDVKD. V was clipped by 4 bases and J by 4 bases, with 19 bases between them. The CDR3 DNA reads TGTGCCACCAGTGACCCGATTAGCGCTAGCTCTTACAATGAGCAGTTCTTC. This codes for CATSDPISASSYNEQFF.

The chain carries TRBV6-1 and TRBJ2-2, with D unclear. V was shortened by 7 bases and J by 1 base, with 10 bases between the two germline ends. The length of the CDR3 is 14 residues. CDR1 and CDR2 from the germline V gene are MNHNS and SASEGT. Here the CDR3 DNA reads TGTGCCAGCAAACCCCGCCGGAACACCGGGGAGCTGTTTTTT. Residues: CASKPRRNTGELFF.